The 7 T cell receptor beta chains in this list originate from one sample, sequenced in a study of Tregs in tolerant kidney transplant recipients. Produced via immunoSEQ multiplex PCR; TCRdb's table is partial and in-frame only. The sample lists roughly 69,000 clones, around 90% seen once, with approximately 0.36% in the top ten. This sample comprised CD4+ T cells from blood, obtained before the transplant. Receptors originate from a human donor who received a combined kidney and bone marrow transplant.

This chain links TRBV10-1 with TRBJ2-3; D unclear. Trimming left V 2 bases short and J 2 bases short, with 8 bases between. CDR1 is WNHNN, CDR2 SYGVQD, per germline (reference sequence). There are 14 residues in the CDR3. Written as DNA, the CDR3 is TGCGCCAGCAGTGAGGCAGACTTCACAGATACGCAGTATTTT. Its protein product is CASSEADFTDTQYF.

This chain uses TRBV30 with TRBJ2-2; D not certain. The V gene's germline CDR1 is GTSNPN and CDR2 SVGIG (reference sequence). Trimming cost V 0 bases and J 7 bases, with 6 bases left between them. This CDR3 is 12 amino acids long. CDR3 nucleotides: TGTGCCTGGAGTGTCGGGTACGGGGAGCTGTTTTTT. Its protein is CAWSVGYGELFF. Filled out from reference TRBV30 and TRBJ2-2, the complete variable domain reads SQTIHQWPATLVQPVGSPLSLECTVEGTSNPNLYWYRQAAGRGLQLLFYSVGIGQISSEVPQNLSASRPQDRQFILSSKKLLLSDSGFYLCAWSVGYGELFFGEGSRLTVL.

The chain joins TRBV18 to TRBJ2-7; 15 bases agree with TRBD2. Trimming took 1 base from V and 5 from J; bases not matched to a gene: 3. CDR3 length: 16 residues. Germline V gene lookup returns CDR1 KGHSH and CDR2 LQKENI. CDR3 nucleotides: TGTGCCAGCTCACCACAAGGACTAGCGGGAGGGAACGAGCAGTACTTC. This codes for CASSPQGLAGGNEQYF.

CDR3 bases: TGTGCCAGTAGTATTTGGGGACAGGGGATTCAGCCCCAGCATTTT. The encoded protein is CASSIWGQGIQPQHF. The chain combines TRBV19 with TRBJ1-5; TRBD1 matches 10 bases. V trimming: 3 bases; J trimming: 6 bases; junction bases outside the gene matches: 5. The CDR3 consists of 15 residues. Per the germline V gene, CDR1 is LNHDA and CDR2 is SQIVND (reference sequence).

The chain carries TRBV9 and TRBJ1-4; the match to TRBD1 covers 9 bases. Germline CDR1 is SGDLS and CDR2 is YYNGEE. Trimming removed 0 bases from V and 5 bases from J; junction bases left unmatched: 5. The CDR3 length is 16 residues. The CDR3 DNA follows: TGTGCCAGCAGCGTAGGGATGGGACAGGGCAATGAAAAACTGTTTTTT. Translated: CASSVGMGQGNEKLFF. Together with reference TRBV9 and TRBJ1-4, the CDR3 gives the full variable domain: DSGVTQTPKHLITATGQRVTLRCSPRSGDLSVYWYQQSLDQGLQFLIQYYNGEERAKGNILERFSAQQFPDLHSELNLSSLELGDSALYFCASSVGMGQGNEKLFFGSGTQLSVL.

As DNA, the CDR3 is TGTGCCAGCAGAGGACAGGGAACTGAAGCTTTCTTT. Translated, it gives CASRGQGTEAFF. This chain uses TRBV2 with TRBJ1-1; the match to TRBD1 covers 8 bases. The CDR3 has 12 amino acids. Germline CDR1 SNHLY, CDR2 FYNNEI. The trim removed 6 bases at V and 5 bases at J, leaving 2 bases unmatched.

J is TRBJ1-2 and V is TRBV13; the D is unclear. CDR3 length: 12 residues. Germline V CDR1 and CDR2: PRHDT, FYEKMQ (reference sequence). Trimming cost V 5 bases and J 2 bases, with 6 bases left between them. CDR3 in amino acids: CASSRENYGYTF. The CDR3 DNA reads TGTGCCAGCAGCCGCGAAAACTATGGCTACACCTTC.